This TCR beta chain was sequenced for a study of post-analysis software for immune sequencing data. Study findings and constraints: Patients carried several TRBV segments more frequently than controls did, and TRBV5-6, TRBV5-1 and TRBV20-1 were among them. Significantly lower normalized Chao1 diversity was found in patients with multiple sclerosis relative to controls.

The authors incorporated unique molecular identifiers into the TCR beta cDNA libraries. TCRdb itself ran the PCR reads through MiXCR, one entry per CDR3 protein. The sample lists some 370,000 distinct CDR3 sequences, roughly 38% occurring once. Note on this clonotype: The antigen is unknown.

The CDR3 runs 14 residues. Germline V lookup: CDR1 DFQATT, CDR2 SNEGSKA (reference sequence). V was cut by 5 bases and J by 4 bases, with 15 bases left in between. The sequencing sample was made of blood. This TCR derives from a girl aged 10-17 years with multiple sclerosis. V gene TRBV20-1 combines with J gene TRBJ2-1, with D perhaps given as TRBD1 or TRBD2 (5 bases each). Here the CDR3 DNA reads TGCAGTGCTCCTCGGGGCAGTCAATACAATGAGCAGTTCTTC. Encoded protein: CSAPRGSQYNEQFF.